Following are 3 T cell receptor beta chains from one sample sequenced in a study of spatial heterogeneity in lung cancer. TCRdb re-called the 5' RACE reads through MiXCR, storing one row per CDR3 protein. The sample lists about 14,000 distinct CDR3 sequences; approximately 4.5% were seen once. The antigens for these receptors are not known. The sample's time point: sample taken at primary tumor resection. Regarding the study as a whole: Mutation tallies in tumors tracked expanded intratumoral alpha and beta TCR counts.

The starting material was lung tumor tissue, obtained at surgery. Every receptor here comes from a female donor with early-stage non-small cell lung cancer.

This clonotype was found many times. A library made for alpha chains picked up this beta chain off target, so its size means little. The chain carries TRBV7-6 and TRBJ2-7; D remains ambiguous. CDR3 size: 15 residues. Germline CDR1 SGHVS, CDR2 FNYEAQ. The V and J ends lost 6 bases and 0 bases respectively, with 15 bases between them. The CDR3 nucleotides read TGTGCCAGCAGTCCAGAAGTATACGACTCCTACGAGCAGTACTTC. Its translation: CASSPEVYDSYEQYF.

This clonotype was detected many times. This beta chain is a stray read from a library made for alpha chains; its abundance is not meaningful. The chain combines TRBV10-2 with TRBJ2-7; D is possibly TRBD1 (5 bases). Trimming cost V 6 bases and J 0 bases, with 12 bases left between them. From germline, CDR1 is WSHSY and CDR2 SAAADI. The CDR3 is 14 residues long. The CDR3, as DNA: TGCGCCAGCAGCCCGACAGACAGCTCCTACGAGCAGTACTTC. Its protein product is CASSPTDSSYEQYF.

On this clonotype itself: Within a library made for alpha chains, this beta chain is off target, and its count is uninformative. CDR3 sequence reads: CASTSRIGGRDNEQFF. As DNA, the CDR3 is TGTGCCAGCACCTCCCGAATAGGGGGACGAGACAATGAGCAGTTCTTC. The rearrangement joins TRBV7-2 to TRBJ2-1, with D maybe TRBD1 (6 bases). V lost 7 bases to trimming and J lost 5 bases, with 21 bases between them. Germline V gene lookup returns CDR1 SGHTA and CDR2 FQGNSA. The CDR3 consists of 16 residues.